The next 5 T cell receptor beta chains were all read from a single sample in a study of CD8 T cells in ankylosing spondylitis. TCRdb re-derived calls from the 5' RACE reads in MiXCR, one entry per CDR3 protein. The sample has approximately 400,000 distinct CDR3 sequences, approximately 26% seen once. Study-wide points: In ankylosing spondylitis blood, a motif of roughly eight highly homologous TCR beta variants appeared characteristic.

For these receptors, no antigen is known. Sequencing input: blood, either unsorted or a sorted T cell fraction (not recorded which). Receptors were obtained from a male donor with ankylosing spondylitis.

This clonotype was seen a handful of times. V usage is TRBV7-9 and J usage is TRBJ1-2; perhaps TRBD1 as D (5 bases). The germline V and J ends were trimmed by 1 base and 8 bases, with 17 bases remaining between them. The CDR3 runs 15 residues. CDR1 is SEHNR and CDR2 is FQNEAQ in the germline V gene (reference sequence). The CDR3 DNA is TGTGCCAGCAGCTTAGGTCGCCCGGACATCATAGGCTACACCTTC. Protein product: CASSLGRPDIIGYTF.

The rearrangement links TRBV5-1 to TRBJ2-5, with D perhaps TRBD2 (6 bases). V was pared by 6 bases and J by 5 bases, with 14 bases between. Germline assignment: CDR1 SGHRS and CDR2 YFSETQ. This CDR3 has 13 residues. CDR3 in DNA: TGCGCCAGCACCCCCGCCCGGGGGGAGACCCAGTACTTC. Its protein is CASTPARGETQYF.

This clonotype was recorded at least ten times. V and J are TRBV27 and TRBJ2-1, with D tentatively TRBD2 (7 bases). The V gene's germline CDR1 is MNHEY and CDR2 SMNVEV (reference sequence). With 2 bases removed from V and 4 bases from J, the gap between germline ends came to 15 bases. The CDR3 has 16 residues. As DNA, the CDR3 is TGTGCCAGCAGTTTAAGGGGGGAGGGCCTATACAATGAGCAGTTCTTC. Protein product: CASSLRGEGLYNEQFF.

This clonotype was detected a few times. The chain's CDR3 is CASSLVGGWGTGELFF. CDR3 DNA sequence: TGTGCCAGCAGCTTAGTGGGCGGATGGGGGACCGGGGAGCTGTTTTTT. J is TRBJ2-2 and V is TRBV11-2; tentatively, D is TRBD1 or TRBD2 (5 bases each). Trimming shortened V by 1 base and J by 5 bases, and 14 bases separated the two germline ends. The germline CDR1 and CDR2 sequences are SGHAT and FQNNGV. The CDR3 is 16 residues long.

The genes are TRBV12-3 or TRBV12-4 and TRBJ2-1; 9 nucleotides align to TRBD2. J gave up 0 bases and V 2 bases, and 5 bases lay outside the gene matches. CDR3 length: 17 amino acids. Written as DNA, the CDR3 is TGTGCCAGCAGTTTAAGTAGCGGGAGTATCTCCTACAATGAGCAGTTCTTC. Translated, it gives CASSLSSGSISYNEQFF.